These 14 T cell receptor beta chains originate from one sample sequenced in a study of blood T cell repertoires in COVID-19 (dated by TCRdb to 2020 to 2022). The library was prepared using the immunoSEQ multiplex PCR assay. TCRdb limited this immuneACCESS table to in-frame rearrangements with V and J called. A share of clones is missing; checked studies link under half to unresolved V genes, and the rest is unexplained. The sample includes some 300,000 clones, with about 87% observed a single time. The ten biggest clones cover 6.9% of the sample. Material: peripheral blood. The receptors come from a woman aged 25 to 45 who had recovered from COVID-19.

CDR3 amino acids: CASSYHRDRGEKLFF. The CDR3 region has the DNA TGTGCCAGCAGTTACCATCGGGACAGGGGTGAAAAACTGTTTTTT. The chain joins TRBV6-2 or TRBV6-3 to TRBJ1-4, with TRBD1 identical over 10 bases. V gave up 2 bases and J gave up 7 bases; unmatched junction bases: 4. CDR1 is MNHEY, CDR2 SVGEGT, per germline. This CDR3 comprises 15 residues.

The chain has TRBV29-1 and TRBJ2-3, with D possibly TRBD1 on 6 matching bases. Trimming left V 6 bases short and J 8 bases short, with 12 bases between. This CDR3 is built from 11 residues. The germline V gene has CDR1 SQVTM and CDR2 ANQGSEA. The CDR3 is CSVFRDITQYF. CDR3 bases: TGCAGCGTGTTCAGGGACATTACGCAGTATTTT.

This chain's CDR3 is CASIIQGGVGEQYF. The CDR3 region has the DNA TGTGCCAGCATCATACAGGGAGGGGTCGGCGAGCAGTACTTC. The rearrangement joins TRBV2 to TRBJ2-7, with D perhaps matching TRBD2 (7 bases). The CDR3 runs 14 residues. Trimming removed 7 bases from V and 6 bases from J, with 19 bases in between. In germline, CDR1 is SNHLY, CDR2 FYNNEI.

The gene calls are TRBV21-1 and TRBJ2-7; the table calls TRBD2, which could not be checked here. TRBV21-1 is marked as a pseudogene. The CDR3 contains 15 residues. CDR3 nucleotide sequence: TGTGCCAGCAGCAAAGCAGGAGGCCCCCTCTGGGAGCAGTACTTC. Amino acids: CASSKAGGPLWEQYF.

The CDR3 loop reads CASSATGEQYF. DNA of the CDR3: TGTGCCAGCAGCGCGACAGGGGAGCAGTACTTC. J is TRBJ2-7 and V is TRBV7-2; TRBD1 aligns across 7 bases. The germline V gene encodes CDR1 SGHTA and CDR2 FQGNSA. CDR3 length: 11 amino acids. Trimming at V came to 5 bases and at J to 7 bases, leaving 2 bases not matched to a gene.

The chain couples TRBV6-1 to TRBJ2-6, with 8 positions matching TRBD1. Germline CDR1 is MNHNS and CDR2 is SASEGT. The CDR3 loop spans 17 amino acids. J was trimmed by 0 bases and V by 4 bases; bases with no gene match: 5. CDR3 nucleotides: TGTGCCAGCAGTGGGGGACAGGCGACCTCTGGGGCCAACGTCCTGACTTTC. It codes for CASSGGQATSGANVLTF.

This clone is a singleton in its sample. This chain joins TRBV27 and TRBJ2-2; 7 nucleotides line up with TRBD2. The CDR3 is 17 residues long. The trim removed 2 bases at V and 1 base at J, leaving 7 bases unmatched. Germline V CDR1 and CDR2: MNHEY, SMNVEV (reference sequence). The CDR3 loop is CASSLRVTSKNTGELFF. Here the CDR3 DNA reads TGTGCCAGCAGTTTAAGGGTGACTAGCAAGAACACCGGGGAGCTGTTTTTT.

The rearrangement uses TRBV5-1 and TRBJ1-1; perhaps TRBD1 as D (6 bases). The CDR3 sequence is 14 residues long. Germline V CDR1 and CDR2: SGHRS, YFSETQ. V was trimmed by 5 bases and J by 8 bases, leaving 19 bases between them. CDR3 residues: CASSLTGTTSEAFF. The CDR3 nucleotides are TGCGCCAGCAGTTTAACAGGGACAACTTCCGAAGCTTTCTTT.

The rearrangement links TRBV11-2 to TRBJ1-1; TRBD1 matches at 7 bases. V trimming: 4 bases; J trimming: 9 bases; junction bases outside the gene matches: 8. Germline CDR1 SGHAT, CDR2 FQNNGV. This CDR3 region has 13 residues. The CDR3 here is CASSYLGTAKAFF. The CDR3 nucleotides are TGTGCCAGCAGCTATTTGGGGACAGCAAAAGCTTTCTTT.

The chain uses TRBV9 and TRBJ1-1; no definite D call. In germline, CDR1 is SGDLS, CDR2 YYNGEE. The CDR3 sequence is 14 residues long. Trimming removed 4 bases from V and 4 bases from J, with 14 bases in between. As DNA, the CDR3 is TGTGCCAGCAGCCCCGAGGTGTTCGCCACTGAAGCTTTCTTT. It specifies CASSPEVFATEAFF.

The chain links TRBV28 to TRBJ1-2, with a tentative D call TRBD1 (5 bases). The V gene's germline CDR1 is MDHEN and CDR2 SYDVKM. The V end lost 7 bases, the J end lost 4 bases, and 19 bases lay between the germline ends. The length of the CDR3 is 15 residues. CDR3 sequence: CASTWTPGNSYGYTF. In DNA, the CDR3 is TGTGCCAGCACCTGGACACCCGGCAACAGCTATGGCTACACCTTC.

The CDR3 is CASSLSGNTGGTGELFF. CDR3 nucleotides: TGTGCCAGCAGCTTATCAGGCAACACCGGTGGCACCGGGGAGCTGTTTTTT. V and J are TRBV7-8 and TRBJ2-2; D is unresolved. In germline, CDR1 is SGHVS, CDR2 FQNEAQ. CDR3 size: 17 residues. The V end lost 2 bases, the J end lost 4 bases, and 17 bases lay between the germline ends. The whole variable domain, remainder taken from reference TRBV7-8 and TRBJ2-2, is GAGVSQSPRYKVAKRGQDVALRCDPISGHVSLFWYQQALGQGPEFLTYFQNEAQLDKSGLPSDRFFAERPEGSVSTLKIQRTQQEDSAVYLCASSLSGNTGGTGELFFGEGSRLTVL.

The chain uses TRBV7-9 and TRBJ2-1, with no clear D. This CDR3 spans 15 amino acids. Trimming took off 5 bases at V and 2 bases at J, with 13 bases between the two ends. Germline loops: CDR1 SEHNR, CDR2 FQNEAQ (reference sequence). Here the CDR3 reads CASSNPGLTYNEQFF. Written as DNA, the CDR3 is TGTGCCAGCAGCAATCCTGGGCTTACCTACAATGAGCAGTTCTTC.

The chain links TRBV9 to TRBJ2-7; the match to TRBD1 covers 11 bases. Germline V CDR1 and CDR2: SGDLS, YYNGEE. The CDR3 extends over 17 amino acids. Trimming took 0 bases from V and 4 from J; bases not matched to a gene: 9. CDR3 region: CASSVGDGDRGMYEQYF. In DNA form, the CDR3 reads TGTGCCAGCAGCGTAGGGGACGGGGACAGGGGGATGTACGAGCAGTACTTC. Combining the CDR3 with reference TRBV9 and TRBJ2-7 gives the whole variable domain DSGVTQTPKHLITATGQRVTLRCSPRSGDLSVYWYQQSLDQGLQFLIQYYNGEERAKGNILERFSAQQFPDLHSELNLSSLELGDSALYFCASSVGDGDRGMYEQYFGPGTRLTVT.